This TCR beta chain was obtained from a study of beta chain features in type 1 diabetes. Study outcomes and limitations: Possible PCR preference for shorter templates applied equally to patients and controls. Moderate but significant shortening of TCRB CDR3s was recorded in all four CD4+ subsets from Type 1 diabetes patients. The question of HLA type influencing TCRB rearrangement was one that remained unresolved here. Among patients, naive, central memory and Treg TCRB repertoires appeared more similar than among healthy donors.

V lost 0 bases, J lost 5 bases, and 11 bases lay in between. CDR1 SGHRS and CDR2 YFSETQ come from the germline V gene. This CDR3 has 14 residues. Sorting with CD45RO/CCR7/CD25/CD127/CD95/CD27 yielded naive, central memory, regulatory and stem-like memory CD4+ cells. Notes on this clone: Its antigen remains unknown.

Reverse transcription of all isolated RNA meant that expressed TCRB transcripts were sequenced. Sequenced by immunoSEQ multiplex PCR; TCRdb stores in-frame clones only, minus some. The profile covers some 290,000 clones, with around 25% appearing a single time and roughly 0.013% taken by the ten largest. The J gene is TRBJ2-5, the V gene TRBV5-1, with D tentatively TRBD2 (5 bases). This TCR was recovered from a woman in her thirties with type 1 diabetes. The sequenced sample consisted of naive CD4+ T cells from blood. The CDR3 protein is CASSLDTSGETQYF. DNA for the CDR3: TGCGCCAGCAGCTTGGATACCTCGGGGGAGACCCAGTACTTC.